The rows below give T cell receptor beta chains drawn from one sample of a study of regulatory T cells in long-lasting Graves disease. TCRdb recomputed calls from the multiplex PCR reads with MiXCR, one row per CDR3 protein. The sample consists of about 530,000 distinct CDR3 sequences, 16% of them appearing once. These data also featured in a second study, about T cells in Graves' hyperthyroidism and ophthalmopathy.

The starting material was peripheral blood mononuclear cells (PBMCs), obtained at new diagnosis, from a patient treated with antithyroid drugs. The receptor source for this set is a woman aged 40-65 years with Graves disease. Both conserved end residues are part of each CDR3. The D gene is left open where the match is weak. Clone size is stated in some rows and not others, as once, few, many or a class when expanded.

. | TRBJ2-7 | TRBV12-3/TRBV12-4 | few | CASSRGMTAYEQYF | TGTGCCAGCAGCCGGGGGATGACAGCCTACGAGCAGTACTTC
TRBD1 | TRBJ2-1 | TRBV27 | many | CASSLLRTGRDEQFF | TGTGCCAGCAGTTTGCTCCGGACAGGTAGGGATGAGCAGTTCTTC
. | TRBJ1-5 | TRBV20-1 | few | CSAGGDSSNQPQHF | TGCAGTGCTGGGGGGGACTCAAGCAATCAGCCCCAGCATTTT
TRBD1 | TRBJ1-2 | TRBV19 | . | CASSIASGGAYGYTF | TGTGCCAGTAGTATAGCGTCAGGGGGCGCTTATGGCTACACCTTC
. | TRBJ1-1 | TRBV6-2/TRBV6-3 | few | CASSFSERNTEAFF | TGTGCCAGCAGTTTCTCGGAGAGGAACACTGAAGCTTTCTTT
. | TRBJ1-2 | TRBV28 | many | CASSPKLWGGYTF | TGTGCCAGCAGTCCAAAGTTATGGGGAGGCTACACCTTC
. | TRBJ1-2 | TRBV11-2 | many | CASSLDPTRVYGYTF | TGTGCCAGCAGCTTAGACCCCACAAGGGTCTATGGCTACACCTTC
. | TRBJ2-7 | TRBV5-4 | many | CASSLDRVEQYF | TGTGCCAGCAGCCTTGACAGAGTAGAGCAGTACTTC
. | TRBJ2-1 | TRBV29-1 | few | CSVGGSASYNEQFF | TGCAGCGTTGGGGGCAGTGCTTCCTACAATGAGCAGTTCTTC
TRBD1 | TRBJ2-1 | TRBV6-5 | few | CASSSRTGRHNEQFF | TGTGCCAGCAGTTCCAGGACAGGGCGGCACAATGAGCAGTTCTTC
. | TRBJ1-1 | TRBV6-1 | many | CAALGSGGRNTEAFF | TGTGCCGCCTTGGGGTCTGGGGGTCGGAACACTGAAGCTTTCTTT
. | TRBJ1-6 | TRBV11-2 | few | CASTPRVGNSPLHF | TGTGCCAGCACCCCGCGGGTGGGAAATTCACCCCTCCACTTT
. | TRBJ2-1 | TRBV5-1 | few | CASRKGGVYNEQFF | TGCGCCAGCAGGAAAGGCGGGGTCTACAATGAGCAGTTCTTC
. | TRBJ1-1 | TRBV24-1 | . | CATTPGEGSEASF | TGTGCCACTACCCCTGGGGAGGGTTCTGAAGCTTCCTTT
. | TRBJ2-2 | TRBV3-1 | many | CASSQSYRAGELFF | TGTGCCAGCAGCCAATCCTACAGGGCCGGGGAGCTGTTTTTT
. | TRBJ2-4 | TRBV12-3/TRBV12-4 | many | CASSHGSSEAKNIQYF | TGTGCCAGCAGCCACGGGTCTTCGGAGGCCAAAAACATTCAGTACTTC
. | TRBJ1-1 | TRBV13 | . | CASSPGASTNTEAFF | TGTGCCAGCAGCCCAGGGGCTTCTACAAACACTGAAGCTTTCTTT
. | TRBJ2-3 | TRBV2 | many | CASTRAGVGTDTQYF | TGTGCCAGCACCCGCGCAGGGGTTGGCACAGATACGCAGTATTTT
TRBD2 | TRBJ2-1 | TRBV7-2 | . | CASSSKGWASGRLTSSYNEQFF | TGTGCCAGCAGCTCCAAAGGATGGGCTAGCGGGAGGTTGACATCCTCCTACAATGAGCAGTTCTTC
. | TRBJ1-2 | TRBV5-6 | few | CASSSFEGYTF | TGTGCCAGCAGCTCCTTCGAGGGCTACACCTTC
. | TRBJ1-3 | TRBV3-1 | many | CASSPIYANTIYF | TGTGCCAGCAGCCCCATCTACGCAAACACCATATATTTT
TRBD1 | TRBJ1-2 | TRBV6-1 | . | CASSQPPGQGFYGYTF | TGTGCCAGCAGTCAACCCCCGGGACAGGGGTTCTATGGCTACACCTTC
. | TRBJ2-7 | TRBV7-9 | many | CASSSRDYEQYF | TGTGCCAGCAGCTCTCGTGACTACGAGCAGTACTTC
TRBD2 | TRBJ2-7 | TRBV20-1 | once | CSASGASGGTFSYEQYF | TGCAGTGCTAGCGGGGCCAGCGGGGGGACTTTCTCCTACGAGCAGTACTTC
. | TRBJ2-2 | TRBV9 | . | CASSVITGELFF | TGTGCCAGCAGCGTAATCACCGGGGAGCTGTTTTTT
. | TRBJ1-2 | TRBV30 | many | CAWSVSGAYGYTF | TGTGCCTGGAGTGTCTCCGGGGCCTATGGCTACACCTTC
. | TRBJ1-5 | TRBV3-1 | many | CASSQAGTAGNQPQHF | TGTGCCAGCAGCCAAGCCGGGACGGCGGGCAATCAGCCCCAGCATTTT
. | TRBJ1-2 | TRBV28 | many | CASSGPAGLYGYTF | TGTGCCAGCAGTGGCCCGGCGGGGTTGTATGGCTACACCTTC
. | TRBJ1-3 | TRBV6-5 | . | CASSFDQAVNTIYF | TGTGCCAGCAGTTTTGACCAAGCTGTAAACACCATATATTTT
. | TRBJ1-5 | TRBV7-8 | few | CASSLGRDRYQPQHF | TGTGCCAGCAGCTTAGGCAGGGACCGTTATCAGCCCCAGCATTTT
. | TRBJ1-2 | TRBV7-2 | many | CASSLALNFNGYTF | TGTGCCAGCAGCTTAGCCCTGAACTTCAATGGCTACACCTTC
. | TRBJ2-5 | TRBV5-1 | few | CASSLAGAPTPSAETQYF | TGCGCCAGCAGCTTGGCAGGGGCTCCGACCCCCTCGGCCGAGACCCAGTACTTC
TRBD2 | TRBJ2-1 | TRBV11-2 | . | CASSTRLAGEPYNEQFF | TGTGCCAGCAGCACCCGACTAGCGGGGGAGCCTTACAATGAGCAGTTCTTC
TRBD2 | TRBJ2-3 | TRBV6-1 | many | CASTPLAGGADTQYF | TGTGCCAGCACCCCACTAGCGGGGGGGGCAGATACGCAGTATTTT
TRBD2 | TRBJ2-7 | TRBV10-3 | few | CAIRTTSGGSYEQYF | TGTGCCATCAGGACTACTAGCGGGGGGTCCTACGAGCAGTACTTC
. | TRBJ2-7 | TRBV7-3 | . | CASSLRTGSEYEQYF | TGTGCCAGCAGCTTACGGACGGGGAGCGAATACGAGCAGTACTTC
. | TRBJ2-5 | TRBV5-5 | many | CASSLESLSLGTQYF | TGTGCCAGCAGCTTGGAGAGCCTTAGCTTAGGGACCCAGTACTTC
TRBD1 | TRBJ2-2 | TRBV27 | few | CASRWTGPDTGELFF | TGTGCCAGCAGATGGACAGGGCCGGACACCGGGGAGCTGTTTTTT
. | TRBJ2-1 | TRBV2 | many | CASRSGGSSYNEQFF | TGTGCCAGTAGAAGTGGGGGGAGCTCCTACAATGAGCAGTTCTTC
. | TRBJ1-1 | TRBV2 | many | CASSERGSSEAFF | TGTGCCAGCAGTGAAAGGGGGTCGAGTGAAGCTTTCTTT
TRBD2 | TRBJ2-7 | TRBV27 | few | CASSLSASGSYEQYF | TGTGCCAGCAGTTTATCGGCTAGCGGCTCCTACGAGCAGTACTTC